At least ten counts were recorded for the clone carrying this T cell receptor beta chain. The sample originates from a study of blood T cell repertoires in COVID-19. On the study more broadly: The samples span acute and convalescent COVID-19 from the United States, Italy and Spain.

The V gene's germline CDR1 is SGDLS and CDR2 YYNGEE. The CDR3 runs to 12 residues. Trimming cost V 4 bases and J 2 bases, with 3 bases left between them. As handled by the study authors: Cell counts per sample came from amplifying reference gene primers. Clones were sequenced by immunoSEQ multiplex PCR, and TCRdb holds only the in-frame ones, with some missing. V, J and clone size are taken as reported in that table, and D and trimming were inferred from the DNA itself. The repertoire consists of roughly 69,000 clones, with roughly four fifths occurring once and the leading ten covering approximately 12%.

The TCR comes from a human donor in a cohort sampled during active COVID-19. Sequencing was done on a sample of peripheral blood. The rearrangement links TRBV9 to TRBJ1-4, with unresolved D. Here the CDR3 DNA reads TGTGCCAGCAGCAGCACTAATGAAAAACTGTTTTTT. The encoded protein is CASSSTNEKLFF.